This T cell receptor beta chain emerged from a study of cytomegalovirus exposure and HLA in healthy donors. The PCR employed 60 Vbeta primers together with 13 Jbeta primers. Profiling relied on immunoSEQ multiplex PCR, and the TCRdb table lists in-frame clones only, not all of them. This sample has 120,000 to 150,000 clones; roughly three quarters occur once, and the top ten carry around 7.1%. In regard to this clone: What it binds is not known.

The CDR3 is made up of 12 amino acids. The V gene's germline CDR1 is WSHSY and CDR2 SAAADI. Whole-study findings and limits: In a later analysis, donors in an Asian-associated ancestry cluster reportedly had fewer N-insertions in productive TCRs than the cohort mean. It emerged from a later analysis that several of the most significant clusters appeared to be linked to common viral pathogens.

The specimen was PBMCs. The V gene is TRBV10-2, the J gene TRBJ2-5; D uncertain. Near its end, the DNA agrees better with TRBJ2-7, so the J call may be wrong. The sequence derives from a woman aged 40 to 55 in good health and CMV-seropositive. As DNA, the CDR3 is TGCGCCAGCAGTAACTCAAAATACGAGCAGTACTTC. Amino acids: CASSNSKYEQYF.